The following is a TCR beta chain sequence with its context. Per the authors' pipeline: Using reference gene primer amplification, nucleated cell counts were estimated. The data were produced by immunoSEQ multiplex PCR, yet TCRdb's version contains in-frame clones alone and is incomplete. For V, J and clone size, that table is used; D and trimming come from the DNA. The repertoire has fewer than 350,000 clones, about 85% of them found once; the top ten carry over 3.5%. This entry comes from a study of blood T cell repertoires in COVID-19. Study-wide context: Collection of acute and convalescent COVID-19 samples took place in the United States, Italy and Spain. PBMCs, B-cell-depleted T cells, or T cells were the source of the cDNA or gDNA that made up the material.

The specimen was peripheral blood. This receptor was identified in a woman between 50 and 59 years old with active or convalescent COVID-19.

This chain's CDR3 is CASSLAPLTYEQYF. The CDR3 coding sequence is TGCGCCAGCAGCTTGGCCCCACTCACCTACGAGCAGTACTTC. The genes are TRBV5-1 and TRBJ2-7; D remains unclear. This CDR3 has 14 amino acids. Germline V gene data show CDR1 as SGHRS and CDR2 as YFSETQ. V lost 0 bases, J lost 2 bases, and 9 bases lay in between.